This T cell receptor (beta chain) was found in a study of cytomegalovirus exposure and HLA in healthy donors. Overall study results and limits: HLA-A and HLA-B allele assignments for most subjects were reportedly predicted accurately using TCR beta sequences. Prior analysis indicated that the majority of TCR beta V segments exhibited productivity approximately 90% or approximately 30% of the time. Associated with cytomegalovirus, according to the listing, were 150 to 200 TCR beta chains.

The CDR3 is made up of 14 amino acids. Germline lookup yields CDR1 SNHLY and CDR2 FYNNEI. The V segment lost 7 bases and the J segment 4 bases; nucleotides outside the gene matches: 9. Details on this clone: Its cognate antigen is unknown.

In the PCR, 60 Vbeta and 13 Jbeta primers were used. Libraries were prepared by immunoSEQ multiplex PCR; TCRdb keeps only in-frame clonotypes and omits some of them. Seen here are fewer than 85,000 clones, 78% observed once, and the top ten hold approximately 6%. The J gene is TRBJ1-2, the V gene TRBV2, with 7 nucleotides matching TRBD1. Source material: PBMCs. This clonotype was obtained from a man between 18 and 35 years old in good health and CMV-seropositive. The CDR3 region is CASKAGGFGYGYTF. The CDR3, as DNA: TGTGCCAGCAAAGCAGGGGGATTCGGCTATGGCTACACCTTC. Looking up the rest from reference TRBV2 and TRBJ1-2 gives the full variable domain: EPEVTQTPSHQVTQMGQEVILRCVPISNHLYFYWYRQILGQKVEFLVSFYNNEISEKSEIFDDQFSVERPDGSNFTLKIRSTKLEDSAMYFCASKAGGFGYGYTFGSGTRLTVV.